Listed here are 3 T cell receptor beta chains from one sample, sequenced in a study of regulatory T cells in long-lasting Graves disease. Construction of the TCR beta libraries employed iRepertoire HTBI primers in conjunction with Arm-PCR of CDR3 regions. Each CDR3 protein is one row after TCRdb ran MiXCR on the multiplex PCR reads. The repertoire has hundreds of thousands of distinct CDR3 sequences, around 15% of them found once; the top ten carry 20% to 25%. Time point indicated: newly diagnosed GD, antithyroid drugs for less than 3 months. The TCR library was made from RNA that had been extracted from PBMCs in TRIzol. These data were likewise used in another study, on T cells in Graves' hyperthyroidism and ophthalmopathy.

The material was peripheral blood mononuclear cells (PBMCs), obtained at new diagnosis, from a patient treated with antithyroid drugs. The receptors were gathered from a woman aged 35-60 years with Graves disease.

This clonotype has ten or more counts. The chain recombines TRBV5-1 with TRBJ2-1; 14 nucleotides match TRBD2. Losses at the gene ends were 1 base for V and 9 bases for J; bases not matched to a gene: 6. The CDR3 spans 16 residues. In germline, CDR1 is SGHRS, CDR2 YFSETQ. The CDR3 nucleotides read TGCGCCAGCAGCTTGATAGGACTAGCGGGGGGAGGTGAGCAGTTCTTC. It is translated as CASSLIGLAGGGEQFF.

In its sample, this clonotype was seen many times. The chain carries TRBV3-1 and TRBJ2-5; D is unclear. V was shortened by 0 bases and J by 5 bases, with 10 bases between the two germline ends. CDR3 size: 14 residues. The germline gives CDR1 LGHDT, CDR2 YNNKEL (reference sequence). CDR3 nucleotide sequence: TGTGCCAGCAGCCAAGATGATCGACGGGAGACCCAGTACTTC. Its protein is CASSQDDRRETQYF.

This clonotype has a handful of counts. Possible read error: a much larger clone is one base away. The rearrangement links TRBV3-1 to TRBJ2-3; tentative D call: TRBD2 (5 bases). The V gene lost 1 base and the J gene lost 1 base, with 18 bases spanning the gap. The germline V gene encodes CDR1 LGHDT and CDR2 YNNKEL (reference sequence). This CDR3 comprises 18 residues. CDR3 DNA: TGTGCCAGCAGCCAAGGGAAGTCTAGCTGGGTTGGCACAGATACGCAGTATTTT. It codes for CASSQGKSSWVGTDTQYF.